The 2 T cell receptor beta chains below all came from one sample that was sequenced in a study of PD-L1 blockade in urothelial cancer. Sequencing used immunoSEQ multiplex PCR; TCRdb keeps in-frame clones, though not all of them. Altogether fewer than 75,000 clones are present, roughly 88% being singletons, with the ten largest covering under 6%. Sample time point: pretreatment peripheral blood. The sample was PBMCs, taken around atezolizumab (anti-PD-L1) treatment. The receptors were gathered from a man aged 65-85 years with urothelial cancer.

The chain is built from TRBV27 and TRBJ2-7, with D tentatively TRBD2 (5 bases). This CDR3 contains 13 residues. Looked up from germline, CDR1 is MNHEY and CDR2 is SMNVEV (reference sequence). The germline V and J ends were trimmed by 4 bases and 6 bases, with 13 bases remaining between them. The CDR3: CASSSTGWGEQYF. CDR3 coding DNA: TGTGCCAGCAGTTCTACGGGATGGGGCGAGCAGTACTTC.

The rearrangement joins TRBV2 to TRBJ1-2, with D uncertain. Germline V gene sequence: CDR1 SNHLY, CDR2 FYNNEI. Trimming took 7 bases from V and 7 from J, leaving 13 bases between them. The CDR3 contains 12 residues. The CDR3 nucleotides read TGTGCCAGCACCGGAGGGTCGGGTGGCTACACCTTC. This sequence encodes CASTGGSGGYTF.